The 18 T cell receptor beta chains given below trace back to one sample, sequenced in a study of T cell responses to AZD1222 COVID-19 vaccine. Data came from immunoSEQ multiplex PCR; TCRdb stores just in-frame clones and leaves some out. The sample holds over 120,000 clones; approximately 92% are singletons and the top ten take approximately 1.5%. The sequencing here drew on peripheral blood, taken on day 0 of AZD1222 vaccination. The origin of the receptors is an adult in good health.

The V call is TRBV5-5, the J call TRBJ1-4; D is unclear. The CDR3 has 13 amino acids. Germline assignment: CDR1 SGHKS and CDR2 YYEKEE (reference sequence). V was shortened by 1 base and J by 7 bases, with 8 bases between the two germline ends. CDR3 loop: CASSLMWSEKLFF. CDR3 nucleotides: TGTGCCAGCAGCTTGATGTGGAGTGAAAAACTGTTTTTT.

CDR3 nucleotide sequence: TGCGCCAGCAGCCGTAGCTCTGGGGCCAACGTCCTGACTTTC. Protein: CASSRSSGANVLTF. J is TRBJ2-6 and V is TRBV5-1; the D is unclear. The CDR3 spans 14 residues. V lost 4 bases to trimming and J lost 0 bases, with 5 bases between them. CDR1 is SGHRS and CDR2 is YFSETQ in the germline V gene.

The chain employs TRBV5-1 and TRBJ1-3, with D unclear. Germline V CDR1 and CDR2: SGHRS, YFSETQ. The V gene lost 1 base and the J gene lost 8 bases, with 7 bases spanning the gap. CDR3 length: 12 amino acids. The CDR3 region is CASSLSEYTIYF. Here the CDR3 DNA reads TGCGCCAGCAGCTTGTCCGAGTACACCATATATTTT.

This rearrangement joins TRBV3-1 (or the pseudogene TRBV3-2) to TRBJ2-3; the D call may be TRBD1 or TRBD2 (6 bases each). Deletions cut 1 base from V and 0 bases from J, with 14 bases between. Germline CDR1 LGHDT, CDR2 YNNKEL (reference sequence). The CDR3 sequence is 17 residues long. The CDR3 is CASSQGLGGGSTDTQYF. CDR3 nucleotide sequence: TGTGCCAGCAGCCAAGGTCTGGGGGGCGGGAGCACAGATACGCAGTATTTT.

The CDR3 sequence is CASSQAYRTGGSGYTF. In nucleotides, the CDR3 is TGCGCCAGCAGCCAGGCCTATCGGACAGGGGGCTCCGGCTACACCTTC. V usage is TRBV4-1 and J usage is TRBJ1-2, with TRBD1 identical over 11 bases. The V and J ends lost 3 bases and 8 bases, in that order; junction bases with no gene match: 11. The CDR3 loop spans 16 amino acids. Germline V gene data show CDR1 as MGHRA and CDR2 as YSYEKL.

The chain employs TRBV27 and TRBJ1-5; a possible D gene is TRBD1 (6 bases). Germline-derived CDR1 and CDR2 are MNHEY and SMNVEV (reference sequence). CDR3 size: 14 residues. V lost 7 bases to trimming and J lost 9 bases, with 19 bases between them. This CDR3 is CASTPLQGRGPQHF. In nucleotides, the CDR3 is TGTGCCAGCACCCCACTCCAGGGGCGCGGGCCCCAGCATTTT.

The chain employs TRBV11-2 and TRBJ1-2, with TRBD1 as a possible D gene (6 bases). The CDR3 has 15 residues. Trimming stripped 1 base from V and 8 bases from J, with 17 bases between. Per the germline V gene, CDR1 is SGHAT and CDR2 is FQNNGV. CDR3 amino acids: CASSLGPGTLAGYTF. CDR3 in DNA: TGTGCCAGCAGCTTAGGGCCCGGGACATTAGCCGGCTACACCTTC.

J is TRBJ1-1 and V is TRBV19; 9 nucleotides match TRBD1. Germline trimming cut 6 bases from V and 4 bases from J; bases unmatched to any gene: 6. The V gene's germline CDR1 is LNHDA and CDR2 SQIVND (reference sequence). This CDR3 comprises 14 residues. The CDR3 sequence is CASSQTGGVTEAFF. The DNA of the CDR3 is TGTGCCAGTAGCCAGACAGGGGGGGTCACTGAAGCTTTCTTT.

CDR3 loop: CASSDSPGDLYGYTF. DNA for the CDR3: TGTGCCAGCAGTGACTCACCAGGTGACCTCTATGGCTACACCTTC. The V and J genes are TRBV6-4 and TRBJ1-2; no reliable D call. Germline loops: CDR1 MRHNA, CDR2 SNTAGT. V gave up 0 bases and J gave up 4 bases, with 12 bases separating them. This CDR3 has 15 residues.

CDR3: CASSEGTASYNEQFF. The CDR3 DNA is TGTGCCAGCAGTGAAGGGACCGCCTCCTACAATGAGCAGTTCTTC. The rearrangement links TRBV6-1 to TRBJ2-1; D gene uncertain. Germline loops: CDR1 MNHNS, CDR2 SASEGT. Trimming removed 1 base from V and 0 bases from J, with 7 bases in between. The CDR3 covers 15 residues.

This rearrangement joins TRBV27 to TRBJ2-5; D might be TRBD1 (5 bases). Germline V gene lookup returns CDR1 MNHEY and CDR2 SMNVEV (reference sequence). The CDR3 length is 14 residues. V was trimmed by 8 bases and J by 5 bases, leaving 18 bases between them. The CDR3 bases are TGTGCCAGCTCCCCGAGCAGGGCTGGCGAGACCCAGTACTTC. It specifies CASSPSRAGETQYF.

The chain has TRBV4-1 and TRBJ1-4; weak D call: TRBD1 (5 bases). The germline CDR1 and CDR2 sequences are MGHRA and YSYEKL. V was clipped by 4 bases and J by 5 bases, with 14 bases between them. The CDR3 totals 15 residues. CDR3 in DNA: TGCGCCAGCAGCCGTCTTACGGGGCCCAATGAAAAACTGTTTTTT. Translated: CASSRLTGPNEKLFF.

This chain joins TRBV12-3 or TRBV12-4 and TRBJ1-5, with D perhaps TRBD1 (5 bases). This CDR3 is 13 amino acids long. V dropped 3 bases and J dropped 6 bases, with 9 bases sitting between them. The CDR3 protein is CASSFGQGQPQHF. The CDR3 DNA follows: TGTGCCAGCAGTTTCGGTCAGGGTCAGCCCCAGCATTTT.

This clone was seen a few times. The gene calls are TRBV7-9 and TRBJ1-4; 7 nucleotides match TRBD1. The trim removed 5 bases at V and 8 bases at J, leaving 11 bases unmatched. Per germline, CDR1 SEHNR and CDR2 FQNEAQ (reference sequence). This CDR3 is 15 amino acids long. CDR3 sequence reads: CASSTQTGLGEKLFF. Written as DNA, the CDR3 is TGTGCCAGCAGCACCCAGACAGGGCTCGGGGAAAAACTGTTTTTT.

J is TRBJ2-7 and V is TRBV10-3; the match to TRBD2 covers 8 bases. The CDR3 covers 13 residues. V shed 4 bases, J shed 3 bases, and the junction held 2 bases outside the gene matches. The germline CDR1 and CDR2 sequences are ENHRY and SYGVKD. This CDR3 reads CAISGTSSYEQYF. CDR3 sequence (DNA): TGTGCCATCAGTGGGACTAGCAGCTACGAGCAGTACTTC.

This clone was seen once. The rearrangement uses TRBV9 and TRBJ1-1; D unresolved. The CDR3 is 15 amino acids. The germline gives CDR1 SGDLS, CDR2 YYNGEE. V lost 0 bases, J lost 0 bases, and 9 bases lay in between. The DNA for the CDR3 is TGTGCCAGCAGCGTAGTAATGGTAATGAACACTGAAGCTTTCTTT. Protein product: CASSVVMVMNTEAFF. Filled out from reference TRBV9 and TRBJ1-1, the complete variable domain reads DSGVTQTPKHLITATGQRVTLRCSPRSGDLSVYWYQQSLDQGLQFLIQYYNGEERAKGNILERFSAQQFPDLHSELNLSSLELGDSALYFCASSVVMVMNTEAFFGQGTRLTVV.

The chain combines TRBV13 with TRBJ2-5; possible D gene TRBD2, 6 bases. V dropped 0 bases and J dropped 7 bases, with 9 bases sitting between them. This CDR3 has 13 amino acids. Per the germline V gene, CDR1 is PRHDT and CDR2 is FYEKMQ (reference sequence). Written as DNA, the CDR3 is TGTGCCAGCAGCTTAGGGGGTAGCGGGACCCAGTACTTC. This translates into CASSLGGSGTQYF.

The chain combines TRBV30 with TRBJ2-4, with D perhaps matching TRBD1 (6 bases). The ends were cut back, 0 bases at V and 3 bases at J, with 9 bases in the middle. Germline-derived CDR1 and CDR2 are GTSNPN and SVGIG (reference sequence). CDR3 length: 14 amino acids. The CDR3 loop is CAWSVPGHKNIQYF. The CDR3 nucleotides are TGTGCCTGGAGTGTACCGGGACACAAAAACATTCAGTACTTC.